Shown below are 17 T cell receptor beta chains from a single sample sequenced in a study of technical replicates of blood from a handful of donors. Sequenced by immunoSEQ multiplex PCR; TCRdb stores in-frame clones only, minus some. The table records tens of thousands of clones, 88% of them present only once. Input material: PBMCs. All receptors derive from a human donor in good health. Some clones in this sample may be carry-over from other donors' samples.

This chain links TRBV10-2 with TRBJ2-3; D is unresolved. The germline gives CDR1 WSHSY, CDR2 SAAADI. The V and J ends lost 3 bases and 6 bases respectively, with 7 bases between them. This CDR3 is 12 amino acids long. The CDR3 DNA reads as TGCGCCAGCAGTGATATGAGGGATACGCAGTATTTT. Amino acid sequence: CASSDMRDTQYF.

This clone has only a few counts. CDR3 sequence: CAIDRGKAGELFF. The CDR3 coding sequence is TGTGCCATCGACAGGGGTAAAGCCGGGGAGCTGTTTTTT. The chain links TRBV10-3 to TRBJ2-2; 8 bases agree with TRBD1. The CDR3 runs to 13 residues. Germline CDR1 is ENHRY and CDR2 is SYGVKD. The V gene end was trimmed by 8 bases and the J gene end by 6 bases; junction bases not matched to a gene: 5.

Written as DNA, the CDR3 is TGTGCCAGCTCACCATCGGTCGTTGTTATATCCTACAATGAGCAGTTCTTC. Translation: CASSPSVVVISYNEQFF. The rearrangement joins TRBV18 to TRBJ2-1; no clear D. Germline V gene sequence: CDR1 KGHSH, CDR2 LQKENI. V was cut by 2 bases and J by 1 base, with 15 bases left in between. The CDR3 has 17 residues.

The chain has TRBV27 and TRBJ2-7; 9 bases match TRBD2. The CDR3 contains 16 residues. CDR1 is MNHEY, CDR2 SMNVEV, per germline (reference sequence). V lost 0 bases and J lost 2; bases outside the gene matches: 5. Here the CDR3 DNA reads TGTGCCAGCAGTTTATCGTTGAGCGGGGGGACCTACGAGCAGTACTTC. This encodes CASSLSLSGGTYEQYF.

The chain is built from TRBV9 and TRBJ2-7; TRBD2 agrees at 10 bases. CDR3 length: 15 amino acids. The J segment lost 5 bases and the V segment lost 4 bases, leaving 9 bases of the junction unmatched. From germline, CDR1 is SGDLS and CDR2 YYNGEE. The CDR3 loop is CASSTSGGARNEQYF. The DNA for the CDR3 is TGTGCCAGCAGCACCAGCGGGGGGGCCAGGAACGAGCAGTACTTC.

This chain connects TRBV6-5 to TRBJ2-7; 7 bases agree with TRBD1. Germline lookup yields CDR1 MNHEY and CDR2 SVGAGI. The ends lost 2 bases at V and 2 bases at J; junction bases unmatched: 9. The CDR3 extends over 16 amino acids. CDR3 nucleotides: TGTGCCAGCAGTTACCACGGGACAGCCAAAGCCTACGAGCAGTACTTC. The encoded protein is CASSYHGTAKAYEQYF.

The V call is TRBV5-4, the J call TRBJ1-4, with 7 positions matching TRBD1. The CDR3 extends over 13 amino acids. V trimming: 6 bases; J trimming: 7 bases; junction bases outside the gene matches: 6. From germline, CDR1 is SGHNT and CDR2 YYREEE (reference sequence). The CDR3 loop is CASKGADGEKLFF. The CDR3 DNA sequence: TGTGCCAGCAAGGGGGCAGATGGTGAAAAACTGTTTTTT.

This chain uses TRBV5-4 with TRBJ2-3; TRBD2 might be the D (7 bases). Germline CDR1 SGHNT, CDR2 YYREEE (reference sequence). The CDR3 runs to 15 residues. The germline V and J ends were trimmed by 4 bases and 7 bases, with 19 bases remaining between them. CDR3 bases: TGTGCCAGCAGCGCCGGGGGCGGGGGCCTGAATACGCAGTATTTT. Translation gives CASSAGGGGLNTQYF.

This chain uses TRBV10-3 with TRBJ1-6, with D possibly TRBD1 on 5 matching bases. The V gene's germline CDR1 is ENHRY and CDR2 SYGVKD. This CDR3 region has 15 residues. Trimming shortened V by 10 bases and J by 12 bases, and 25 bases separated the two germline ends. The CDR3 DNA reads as TGTGCCACCCGGGAGGAGGCGCGGGGGGTCGGACCCCTCCACTTT. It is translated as CATREEARGVGPLHF.

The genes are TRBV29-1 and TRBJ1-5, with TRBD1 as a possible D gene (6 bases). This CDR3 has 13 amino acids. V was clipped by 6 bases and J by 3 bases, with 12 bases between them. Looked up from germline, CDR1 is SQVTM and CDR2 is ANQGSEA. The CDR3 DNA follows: TGCAGCGTGGAACAGGGTATCAATCAGCCCCAGCATTTT. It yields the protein CSVEQGINQPQHF.

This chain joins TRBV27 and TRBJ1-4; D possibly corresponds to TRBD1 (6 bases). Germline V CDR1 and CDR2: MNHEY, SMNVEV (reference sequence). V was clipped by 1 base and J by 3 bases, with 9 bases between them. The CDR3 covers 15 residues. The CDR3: CASSLLGGPNEKLFF. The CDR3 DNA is TGTGCCAGCAGTTTATTGGGGGGGCCTAATGAAAAACTGTTTTTT.

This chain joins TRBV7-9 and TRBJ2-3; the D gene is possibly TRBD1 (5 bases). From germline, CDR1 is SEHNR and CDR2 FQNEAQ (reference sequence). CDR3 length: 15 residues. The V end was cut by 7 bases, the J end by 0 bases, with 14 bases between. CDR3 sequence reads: CASTTGVFSTDTQYF. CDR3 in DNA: TGTGCCAGCACCACAGGAGTCTTTAGCACAGATACGCAGTATTTT.

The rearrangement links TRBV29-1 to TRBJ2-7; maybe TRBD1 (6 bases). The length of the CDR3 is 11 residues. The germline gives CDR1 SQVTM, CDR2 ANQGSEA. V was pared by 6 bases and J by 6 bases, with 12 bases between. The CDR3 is CSVVKGGEQYF. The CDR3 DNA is TGCAGCGTGGTTAAAGGGGGCGAGCAGTACTTC.

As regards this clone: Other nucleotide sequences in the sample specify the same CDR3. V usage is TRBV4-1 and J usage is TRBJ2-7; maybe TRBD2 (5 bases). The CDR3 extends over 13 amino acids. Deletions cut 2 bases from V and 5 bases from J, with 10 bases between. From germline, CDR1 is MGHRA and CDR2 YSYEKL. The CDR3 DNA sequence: TGCGCCAGCAGCCAAAGGTCCGGGGACGAGCAGTACTTC. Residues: CASSQRSGDEQYF.

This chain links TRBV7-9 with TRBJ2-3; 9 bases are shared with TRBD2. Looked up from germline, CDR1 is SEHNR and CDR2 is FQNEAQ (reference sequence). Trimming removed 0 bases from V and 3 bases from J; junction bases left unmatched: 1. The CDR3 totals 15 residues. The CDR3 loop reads CASSLAAGGTDTQYF. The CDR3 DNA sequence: TGTGCCAGCAGCTTAGCGGCGGGGGGGACAGATACGCAGTATTTT.

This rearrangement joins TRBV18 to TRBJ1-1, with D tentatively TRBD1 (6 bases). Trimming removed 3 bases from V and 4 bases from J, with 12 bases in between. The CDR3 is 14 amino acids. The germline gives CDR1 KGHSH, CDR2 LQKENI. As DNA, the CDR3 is TGTGCCAGCTCACCCCTAGGGGGATCCACTGAAGCTTTCTTT. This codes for CASSPLGGSTEAFF.

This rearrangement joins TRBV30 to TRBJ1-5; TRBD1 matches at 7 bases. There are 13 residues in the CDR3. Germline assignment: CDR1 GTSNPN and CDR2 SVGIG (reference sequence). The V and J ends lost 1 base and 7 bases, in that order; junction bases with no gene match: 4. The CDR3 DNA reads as TGTGCCTGGAGTGAGGGGGCAAGACAGCCCCAGCATTTT. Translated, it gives CAWSEGARQPQHF. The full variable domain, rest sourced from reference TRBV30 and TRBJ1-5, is SQTIHQWPATLVQPVGSPLSLECTVEGTSNPNLYWYRQAAGRGLQLLFYSVGIGQISSEVPQNLSASRPQDRQFILSSKKLLLSDSGFYLCAWSEGARQPQHFGDGTRLSIL.